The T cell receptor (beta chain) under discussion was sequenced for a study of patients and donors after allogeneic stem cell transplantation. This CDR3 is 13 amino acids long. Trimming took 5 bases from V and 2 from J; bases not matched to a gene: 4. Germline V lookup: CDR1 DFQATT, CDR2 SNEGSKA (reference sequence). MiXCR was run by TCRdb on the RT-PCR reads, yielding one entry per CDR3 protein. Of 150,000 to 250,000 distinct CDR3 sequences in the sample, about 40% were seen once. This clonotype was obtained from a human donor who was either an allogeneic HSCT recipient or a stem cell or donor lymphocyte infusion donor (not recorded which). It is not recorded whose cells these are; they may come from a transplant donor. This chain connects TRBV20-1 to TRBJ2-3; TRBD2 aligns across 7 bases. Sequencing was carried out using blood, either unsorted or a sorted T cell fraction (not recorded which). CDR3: CSAHSGTTDTQYF. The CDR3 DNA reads TGCAGTGCTCACAGCGGGACCACAGATACGCAGTATTTT.